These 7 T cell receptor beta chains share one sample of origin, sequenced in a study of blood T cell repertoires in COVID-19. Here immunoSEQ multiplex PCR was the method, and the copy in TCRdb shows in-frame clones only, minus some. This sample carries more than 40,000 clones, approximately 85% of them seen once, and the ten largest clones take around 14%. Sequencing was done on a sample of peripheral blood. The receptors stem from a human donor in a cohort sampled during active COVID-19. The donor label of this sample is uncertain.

Written as DNA, the CDR3 is TGTGCCAGCAGCTTACGGCAGGGAGGGGGTGAGCAGTTCTTC. This translates into CASSLRQGGGEQFF. The rearrangement joins TRBV11-3 to TRBJ2-1, with D perhaps matching TRBD2 (7 bases). Germline V lookup: CDR1 SGHNT, CDR2 YENEEA. This CDR3 comprises 14 residues. Trimming removed 2 bases from V and 9 bases from J, with 14 bases in between. Supplemented by reference TRBV11-3 and TRBJ2-1, the full variable domain reads EAGVVQSPRYKIIEKKQPVAFWCNPISGHNTLYWYLQNLGQGPELLIRYENEEAVDDSQLPKDRFSAERLKGVDSTLKIQPAELGDSAVYLCASSLRQGGGEQFFGPGTRLTVL.

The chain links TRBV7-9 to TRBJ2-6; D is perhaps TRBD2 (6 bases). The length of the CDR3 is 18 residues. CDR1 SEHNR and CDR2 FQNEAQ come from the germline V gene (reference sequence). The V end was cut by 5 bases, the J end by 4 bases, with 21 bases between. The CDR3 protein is CASSPRAGGMQGANVLTF. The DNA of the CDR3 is TGTGCCAGCAGCCCCCGTGCTGGGGGGATGCAGGGGGCCAACGTCCTGACTTTC. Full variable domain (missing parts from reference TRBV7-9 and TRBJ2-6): DTGVSQNPRHKITKRGQNVTFRCDPISEHNRLYWYRQTLGQGPEFLTYFQNEAQLEKSRLLSDRFSAERPKGSFSTLEIQRTEQGDSAMYLCASSPRAGGMQGANVLTFGAGSRLTVL.

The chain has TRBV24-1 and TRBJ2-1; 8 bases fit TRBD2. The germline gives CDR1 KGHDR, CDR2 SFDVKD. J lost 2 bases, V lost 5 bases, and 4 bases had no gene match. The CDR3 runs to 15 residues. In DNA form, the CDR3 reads TGTGCCACCAGTGGAGGCGGGGGGACCTACAATGAGCAGTTCTTC. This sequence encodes CATSGGGGTYNEQFF.

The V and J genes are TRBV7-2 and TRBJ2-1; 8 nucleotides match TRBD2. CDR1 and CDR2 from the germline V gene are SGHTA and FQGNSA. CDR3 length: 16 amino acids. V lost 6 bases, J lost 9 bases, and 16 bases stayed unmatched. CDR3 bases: TGTGCCAGCAGACCGATATTAGCGGGGCCCCTCAGTGAGCAGTTCTTC. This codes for CASRPILAGPLSEQFF.

In nucleotides, the CDR3 is TGTGCCAGCAGCAATATGGGAGGGCTGGGGAACACTGAAGCTTTCTTT. This translates into CASSNMGGLGNTEAFF. This chain connects TRBV21-1 to TRBJ1-1. TRBV21-1 is given as a pseudogene. The CDR3 sequence is 16 residues long.

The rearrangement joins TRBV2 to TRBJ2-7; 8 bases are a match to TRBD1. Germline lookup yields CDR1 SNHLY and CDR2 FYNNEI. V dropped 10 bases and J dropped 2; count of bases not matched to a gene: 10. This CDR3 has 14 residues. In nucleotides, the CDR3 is TGTGCCACCAAGTTAGGACAGGGTCCCTACGAGCAGTACTTC. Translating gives CATKLGQGPYEQYF.

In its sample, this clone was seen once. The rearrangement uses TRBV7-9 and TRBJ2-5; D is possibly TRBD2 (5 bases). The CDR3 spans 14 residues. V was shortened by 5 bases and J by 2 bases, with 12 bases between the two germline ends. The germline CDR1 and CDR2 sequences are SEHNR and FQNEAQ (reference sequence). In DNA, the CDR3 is TGTGCCAGCAGCCGGGGTCTTTCTCAAGAGACCCAGTACTTC. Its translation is CASSRGLSQETQYF.